The 21 T cell receptor beta chains listed next were all sequenced from one sample in a study of cytomegalovirus exposure and HLA in healthy donors. The study ran its PCR with 60 Vbeta and 13 Jbeta primers. Assay used: immunoSEQ multiplex PCR; TCRdb lists only in-frame clones, some missing. This table holds 150,000 to 200,000 clones. The specimen was PBMCs. All receptors derive from a woman aged 18-35 years in good health and CMV-seropositive.

J is TRBJ2-7 and V is TRBV6-1; 10 nucleotides align to TRBD2. Unmatched junction bases numbered 9, after V lost 2 bases and J lost 2 bases. This CDR3 comprises 17 residues. CDR1 is MNHNS, CDR2 SASEGT, per germline. Here the CDR3 reads CASSEIYTSGVTYEQYF. Written as DNA, the CDR3 is TGTGCCAGCAGTGAAATTTACACTAGCGGGGTGACCTACGAGCAGTACTTC.

This chain joins TRBV6-6 and TRBJ2-1, with TRBD2 identical over 12 bases. V lost 2 bases, J lost 8 bases, and 7 bases stayed unmatched. Germline CDR1 MNHNY, CDR2 SVGAGI (reference sequence). The CDR3 runs 16 residues. The CDR3 region has the DNA TGTGCCAGCAGTTACCGCACTAGCGGGAGGTCGGATGAGCAGTTCTTC. Encoded protein: CASSYRTSGRSDEQFF.

This rearrangement joins TRBV2 to TRBJ2-3, with D perhaps matching TRBD2 (5 bases). V lost 1 base to trimming and J lost 0 bases, with 8 bases between them. The CDR3 runs 15 residues. Germline CDR1 is SNHLY and CDR2 is FYNNEI. The CDR3 protein is CASSEGGSSTDTQYF. CDR3 bases: TGTGCCAGCAGTGAAGGAGGGTCTAGCACAGATACGCAGTATTTT.

This rearrangement joins TRBV5-1 to TRBJ1-1, with D tentatively TRBD1 (6 bases). This CDR3 region has 14 residues. Germline loops: CDR1 SGHRS, CDR2 YFSETQ. V was clipped by 4 bases and J by 5 bases, with 15 bases between them. This CDR3 is CASSPGEGGTEAFF. CDR3 bases: TGCGCCAGCAGCCCAGGAGAAGGGGGAACTGAAGCTTTCTTT.

The gene calls are TRBV29-1 and TRBJ1-1, with TRBD1 as a possible D gene (6 bases). V was clipped by 7 bases and J by 5 bases, with 14 bases between them. Germline CDR1 is SQVTM and CDR2 is ANQGSEA. This CDR3 is built from 12 residues. CDR3 residues: CSGRQAGTEAFF. CDR3 sequence (DNA): TGCAGCGGCAGACAGGCTGGGACTGAAGCTTTCTTT.

The genes are TRBV29-1 and TRBJ1-1, with 7 bases matching TRBD1. Germline V gene sequence: CDR1 SQVTM, CDR2 ANQGSEA. The V and J ends lost 4 bases and 6 bases, in that order; junction bases with no gene match: 11. This CDR3 region has 14 residues. CDR3 sequence: CSVVETGDYSEAFF. The CDR3 nucleotides read TGCAGCGTTGTCGAAACAGGGGATTACTCTGAAGCTTTCTTT.

The chain combines TRBV2 with TRBJ2-7; D call uncertain. Germline V gene sequence: CDR1 SNHLY, CDR2 FYNNEI. V was pared by 9 bases and J by 3 bases, with 9 bases between. The CDR3 totals 11 residues. CDR3 in amino acids: CASSTHYEQYF. The CDR3, as DNA: TGTGCCAGTTCGACTCACTACGAGCAGTACTTC.

V and J are TRBV4-2 and TRBJ2-5; 12 nucleotides agree with TRBD2. Germline V gene lookup returns CDR1 LGHNA and CDR2 YNFKEQ. The V segment lost 4 bases and the J segment 3 bases; nucleotides outside the gene matches: 6. This CDR3 is 16 amino acids long. Here the CDR3 DNA reads TGTGCCAGCAGCCCCTGGACTAGCGGGGATAAAGAGACCCAGTACTTC. Translating it yields CASSPWTSGDKETQYF.

The V call is TRBV13, the J call TRBJ2-3; TRBD2 aligns across 14 bases. V lost 0 bases to trimming and J lost 5 bases; unmatched junction nucleotides: 1. Germline V lookup: CDR1 PRHDT, CDR2 FYEKMQ (reference sequence). The CDR3 is 16 residues long. The CDR3: CASSLGGLAGGDTQYF. CDR3 in DNA: TGTGCCAGCAGCTTAGGTGGACTAGCGGGAGGAGATACGCAGTATTTT.

The chain carries TRBV10-3 and TRBJ2-7; D uncertain. CDR3 length: 13 residues. CDR1 and CDR2 (germline): ENHRY, SYGVKD. The V end was cut by 2 bases, the J end by 7 bases, with 12 bases between. The chain's CDR3 is CAISEDLLREQYF. CDR3 bases: TGTGCCATCAGTGAGGACCTACTACGGGAGCAGTACTTC.

CDR3 sequence: CASSPQMTLNTEAFF. As DNA, the CDR3 is TGTGCCAGCTCACCCCAGATGACTTTGAACACTGAAGCTTTCTTT. The rearrangement links TRBV18 to TRBJ1-1; D gene uncertain. CDR1 is KGHSH and CDR2 is LQKENI in the germline V gene. Trimming stripped 3 bases from V and 0 bases from J, with 11 bases between. The CDR3 spans 15 residues.

The V gene is TRBV2, the J gene TRBJ2-3; possible D gene TRBD2, 6 bases. V was pared by 5 bases and J by 0 bases, with 12 bases between. Germline V lookup: CDR1 SNHLY, CDR2 FYNNEI. There are 15 residues in the CDR3. CDR3 in DNA: TGTGCCAGCAGTAAAAGAAGCGGGAGCACAGATACGCAGTATTTT. The encoded protein is CASSKRSGSTDTQYF.

The V and J genes are TRBV30 and TRBJ1-5, with 10 bases fitting TRBD1. Looked up from germline, CDR1 is GTSNPN and CDR2 is SVGIG (reference sequence). The CDR3 contains 13 residues. V trimming: 4 bases; J trimming: 5 bases; junction bases outside the gene matches: 2. As DNA, the CDR3 is TGTGCCTGGACGGGGACAGGGGATCAGCCCCAGCATTTT. Its protein product is CAWTGTGDQPQHF.

The chain is built from TRBV5-4 and TRBJ2-7, with 12 bases that match TRBD1. The germline V gene encodes CDR1 SGHNT and CDR2 YYREEE (reference sequence). CDR3 length: 14 amino acids. V was pared by 4 bases and J by 5 bases, with 4 bases of the junction left unmatched. This chain's CDR3 is CASSRGQGADEQYF. Written as DNA, the CDR3 is TGTGCCAGCAGCCGGGGACAGGGGGCGGACGAGCAGTACTTC.

The gene calls are TRBV5-1 and TRBJ2-1; TRBD1 matches 10 bases. This CDR3 has 15 residues. The V and J ends lost 4 bases and 3 bases, in that order; junction bases with no gene match: 4. Germline loops: CDR1 SGHRS, CDR2 YFSETQ. CDR3 region: CASSGGQGYYNEQFF. CDR3 bases: TGCGCCAGCAGCGGGGGACAGGGGTACTACAATGAGCAGTTCTTC.

The CDR3 nucleotides read TGTGCCATCAGTGAGTTGCGGGAGGGCCGGGAGACCCAGTACTTC. Its translation: CAISELREGRETQYF. V usage is TRBV10-3 and J usage is TRBJ2-5; 9 positions agree with TRBD2. The germline V gene encodes CDR1 ENHRY and CDR2 SYGVKD. This CDR3 comprises 15 residues. Trimming cost V 1 base and J 5 bases; bases outside gene matches: 5.

The chain employs TRBV5-6 and TRBJ2-3, with a possible D match to TRBD2 (5 bases). Per the germline V gene, CDR1 is SGHDT and CDR2 is YYEEEE. The V and J ends lost 1 base and 2 bases respectively, with 11 bases between them. This CDR3 contains 15 residues. CDR3 nucleotides: TGTGCCAGCAGCTTGCAGAGGGCCGACACAGATACGCAGTATTTT. Protein sequence: CASSLQRADTDTQYF.

The rearrangement links TRBV9 to TRBJ2-3; TRBD1 is a possible D gene (6 bases). Trimming took off 0 bases at V and 4 bases at J, with 12 bases between the two ends. The germline V gene encodes CDR1 SGDLS and CDR2 YYNGEE. This CDR3 has 15 residues. CDR3 amino acids: CASSVEGVVADTQYF. In DNA form, the CDR3 reads TGTGCCAGCAGCGTAGAGGGGGTGGTGGCAGATACGCAGTATTTT.

The chain has TRBV18 and TRBJ1-5, with 9 positions matching TRBD1. The V gene end was trimmed by 5 bases and the J gene end by 4 bases; junction bases not matched to a gene: 9. The CDR3 extends over 16 amino acids. Germline assignment: CDR1 KGHSH and CDR2 LQKENI. In DNA, the CDR3 is TGTGCCAGCTCATCAAGAGACAGGGGGGCTAATCAGCCCCAGCATTTT. Translating it yields CASSSRDRGANQPQHF.

This chain joins TRBV6-1 and TRBJ1-1; the D gene is possibly TRBD1 (6 bases). V was trimmed by 6 bases and J by 6 bases, leaving 8 bases between them. Germline V CDR1 and CDR2: MNHNS, SASEGT. This CDR3 region has 11 residues. CDR3 sequence reads: CASRAGAEAFF. In DNA, the CDR3 is TGTGCCAGCAGGGCAGGGGCTGAAGCTTTCTTT.

On this clone: The same CDR3 also results from other DNA sequences found in this sample. V and J are TRBV2 and TRBJ1-2, with a possible D match to TRBD1 (5 bases). From germline, CDR1 is SNHLY and CDR2 FYNNEI. The CDR3 is made up of 12 amino acids. Trimming shortened V by 2 bases and J by 5 bases, and 6 bases separated the two germline ends. The CDR3 nucleotides are TGTGCCAGCAGTGAACGGGGGTATGGCTACACCTTC. This codes for CASSERGYGYTF.